This paragraph reports one T cell receptor beta chain. The specificity of this receptor is unknown. Base qualities are not at hand, and no much larger clone is one base apart. These data come from a study of beta chain features in type 1 diabetes (dated by TCRdb to the late 2010s). Study-level background: Mean age, gender distribution, total cell number and subset yield did not differ between patients and healthy donors. A total of roughly 100 million sorted cells were examined across all samples, and a strong correlation was observed between cell number per subset and RNA yield. In the study, recently diagnosed type 1 diabetes patients and matched healthy donors were compared on the TCRB repertoires of their sorted circulating CD4+ T cell subsets. Regulatory and stem cell-like memory subsets were isolated from only 8 patients and roughly 8 healthy donors, whereas naive and central memory subsets came from all 28 donors. The full study reports these points: At VDJ recombination sites, patients with type 1 diabetes made fewer insertions and deleted more nucleotides, a pattern implying thymic rearrangement abnormalities. A moderate but significant shortening of TCRB CDR3 length was observed in type 1 diabetes patients in all four CD4+ subsets. Shorter templates might be favored by PCR, yet because patient and control samples were amplified and corrected together, any such skew would affect both groups equally. Sequencing cDNA rather than genomic DNA could over-represent highly expressing activated cells, although activation and CD3 levels did not differ between groups. Only small numbers of individuals were included in the HLA sub-analyses, which left unresolved whether HLA type had any influence on TCRB rearrangement. Naive, central memory and regulatory TCRB repertoires appeared to be more alike among patients than among healthy donors.

The germline ends are 13 bases apart after V is trimmed by 1 base and J by 1 base. From the cysteine up to the phenylalanine, the CDR3 has a length of 16 residues. CDR3 DNA only is kept here, 48 bases in frame from base 1. CDR1 SGHTA and CDR2 FQGNSA were looked up in the germline V gene. A single peripheral blood draw of approximately 120 mL on average was collected from each donor into heparinised tubes. Using a panel that included CD45RO, CCR7, CD25, CD127, CD95 and CD27, naive, central memory, regulatory and stem cell-like memory CD4+ T cells were sorted on a BD FACSAria II. All sorted populations exceeded 98% purity. PBMCs were isolated immediately by Lymphoprep density gradient centrifugation and stained directly without culture. Samples were stained and sorted in pairs, with one healthy donor and one patient per experiment, so that batch effects were minimized. All of the isolated RNA was reverse transcribed with the High Capacity cDNA Reverse Transcription Kit, so expressed TCRB transcripts were sequenced. Naive, central memory and regulatory T cell samples underwent deep immunoSEQ sequencing, averaging approximately 3.5 million total reads per sample. Sorted cells were lysed in RLT buffer, and RNA was extracted using DNase-treated RNeasy Micro or Mini kits according to cell number. Each cell subset was processed on its own to prevent cross-contamination, while patient and healthy donor samples were processed together. Using the immunoSEQ multiplex PCR, TCRB sequences were amplified from cDNA into 87-bp fragments spanning the CDR3 region. Sequencing of the amplicons was done on the Illumina HiSeq platform. As for the authors' bioinformatics: Synthetic template baselines were used to correct PCR bias computationally, reads within Hamming distance 2 were collapsed together, and singletons that could not be merged were discarded. By aligning reads against IMGT, V, D and J genes, CDR3 length, and insertions or deletions at six rearrangement sites were assigned. Within each subset, clonotype counts were normalized to sorted cell number, after which true diversity and Gini coefficients were computed with the tcR R package. The overlap coefficient, calculated on TCRB nucleotide sequences, was used to quantify repertoire sharing. As a proxy for the pre-selection repertoire, out-of-frame TCRB sequences from naive cells were analyzed. TCRdb holds this immuneACCESS table with in-frame rearrangements only. Some clones are missing; in checked studies, unresolved V genes explain under half, and the rest has no known cause. The V and J calls and the clone size are those of that table, but D and trimming were determined from the DNA. The sample records 350,000 to 400,000 clones, about 15% of which are singletons. The top ten clones comprise about 0.02% of the sample.

Sequenced input: naive CD4+ T cells from blood. The cell subset or site tag for this specimen amounts to: true naive CD4+ T cells. This TCR was sampled from a woman between 18 and 29 years old in good health. The rearranged chain carries TRBV7-2 and TRBJ2-5; confidence is insufficient to name the D gene. The bases read TGTGCCAGCAGCTTAGTGTCGGGTCAGCCCCAAGAGACCCAGTACTTC. Translated, it gives CASSLVSGQPQETQYF. The reference TRBV7-2 and TRBJ2-5 proteins fill in what lies around the CDR3, so the full variable domain reads GAGVSQSPSNKVTEKGKDVELRCDPISGHTALYWYRQSLGQGLEFLIYFQGNSAPDKSGLPSDRFSAERTGGSVSTLTIQRTQQEDSAVYLCASSLVSGQPQETQYFGPGTRLLVL.